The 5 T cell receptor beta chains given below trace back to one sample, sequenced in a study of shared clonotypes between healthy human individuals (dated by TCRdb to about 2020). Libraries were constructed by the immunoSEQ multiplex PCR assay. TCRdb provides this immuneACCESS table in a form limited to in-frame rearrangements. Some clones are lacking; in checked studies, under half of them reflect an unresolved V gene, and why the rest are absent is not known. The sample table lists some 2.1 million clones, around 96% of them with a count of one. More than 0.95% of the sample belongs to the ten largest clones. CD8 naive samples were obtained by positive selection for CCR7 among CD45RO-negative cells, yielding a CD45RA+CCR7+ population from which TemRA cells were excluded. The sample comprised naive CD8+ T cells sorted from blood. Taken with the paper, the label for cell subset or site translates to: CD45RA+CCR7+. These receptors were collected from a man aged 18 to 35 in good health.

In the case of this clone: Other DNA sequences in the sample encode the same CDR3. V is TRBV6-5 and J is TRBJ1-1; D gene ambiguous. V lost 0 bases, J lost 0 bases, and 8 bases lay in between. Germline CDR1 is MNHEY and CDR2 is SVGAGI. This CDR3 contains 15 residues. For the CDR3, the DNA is TGTGCCAGCAGTTACTCCGGCGGCCTGAACACTGAAGCTTTCTTT. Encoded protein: CASSYSGGLNTEAFF.

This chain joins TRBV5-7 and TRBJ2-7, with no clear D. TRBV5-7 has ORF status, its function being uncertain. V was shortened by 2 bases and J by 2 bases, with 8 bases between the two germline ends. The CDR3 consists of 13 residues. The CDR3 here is CASSLRRTYEQYF. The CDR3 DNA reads TGTGCCAGCAGCTTACGACGGACCTACGAGCAGTACTTC.

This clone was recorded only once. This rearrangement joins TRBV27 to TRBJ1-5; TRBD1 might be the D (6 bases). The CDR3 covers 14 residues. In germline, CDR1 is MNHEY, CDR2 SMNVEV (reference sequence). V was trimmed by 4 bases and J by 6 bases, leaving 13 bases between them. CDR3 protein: CASSYRVSGQPQHF. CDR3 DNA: TGTGCCAGCAGTTACAGGGTCAGCGGTCAGCCCCAGCATTTT.

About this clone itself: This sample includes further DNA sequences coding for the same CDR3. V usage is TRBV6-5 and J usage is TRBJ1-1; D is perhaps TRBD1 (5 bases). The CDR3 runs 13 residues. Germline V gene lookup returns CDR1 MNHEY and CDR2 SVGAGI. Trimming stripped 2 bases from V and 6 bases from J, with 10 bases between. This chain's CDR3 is CASSYSRGAEAFF. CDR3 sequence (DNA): TGTGCCAGCAGTTACAGTAGGGGTGCTGAAGCTTTCTTT.

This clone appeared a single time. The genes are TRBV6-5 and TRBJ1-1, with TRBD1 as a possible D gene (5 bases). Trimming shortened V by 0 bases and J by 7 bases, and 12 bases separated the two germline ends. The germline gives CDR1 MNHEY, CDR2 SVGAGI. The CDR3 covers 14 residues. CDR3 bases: TGTGCCAGCAGTTACTCGGCGACAGTTATTGAAGCTTTCTTT. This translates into CASSYSATVIEAFF.